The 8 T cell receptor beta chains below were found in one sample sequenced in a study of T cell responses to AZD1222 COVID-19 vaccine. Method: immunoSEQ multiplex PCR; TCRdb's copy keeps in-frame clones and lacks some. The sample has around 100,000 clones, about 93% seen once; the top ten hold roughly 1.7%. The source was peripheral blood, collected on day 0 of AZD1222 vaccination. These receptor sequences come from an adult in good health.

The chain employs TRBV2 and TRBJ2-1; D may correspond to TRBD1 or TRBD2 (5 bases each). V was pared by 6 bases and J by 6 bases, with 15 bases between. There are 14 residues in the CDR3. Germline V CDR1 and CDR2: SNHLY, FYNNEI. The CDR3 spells CASRTGTLPNEQFF. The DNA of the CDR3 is TGTGCCAGCAGGACCGGGACGCTCCCCAATGAGCAGTTCTTC.

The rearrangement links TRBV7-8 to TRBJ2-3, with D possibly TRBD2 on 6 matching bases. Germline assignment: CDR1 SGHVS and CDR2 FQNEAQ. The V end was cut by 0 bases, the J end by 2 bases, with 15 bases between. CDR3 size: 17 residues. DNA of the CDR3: TGTGCCAGCAGCTTAGCTCAGGGCGGGATAATCACAGATACGCAGTATTTT. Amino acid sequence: CASSLAQGGIITDTQYF.

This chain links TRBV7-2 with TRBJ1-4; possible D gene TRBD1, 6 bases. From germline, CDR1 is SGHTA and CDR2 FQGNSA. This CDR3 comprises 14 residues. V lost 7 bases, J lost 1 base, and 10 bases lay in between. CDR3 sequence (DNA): TGTGCCAGCAACCTACAGGGAACTAATGAAAAACTGTTTTTT. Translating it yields CASNLQGTNEKLFF.

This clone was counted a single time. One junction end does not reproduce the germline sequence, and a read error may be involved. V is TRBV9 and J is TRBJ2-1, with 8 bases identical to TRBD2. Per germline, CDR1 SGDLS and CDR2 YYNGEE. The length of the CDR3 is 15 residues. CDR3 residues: CTSSEASGFYNEQFF. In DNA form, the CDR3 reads TGTACCAGCAGCGAGGCTAGCGGGTTCTACAATGAGCAGTTCTTC.

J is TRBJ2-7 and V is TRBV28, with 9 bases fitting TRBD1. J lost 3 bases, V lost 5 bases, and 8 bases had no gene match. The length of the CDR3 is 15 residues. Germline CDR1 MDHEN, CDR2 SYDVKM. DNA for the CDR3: TGTGCCAGCAGTCCTACCGGGACAGGGATCTACGAGCAGTACTTC. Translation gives CASSPTGTGIYEQYF.

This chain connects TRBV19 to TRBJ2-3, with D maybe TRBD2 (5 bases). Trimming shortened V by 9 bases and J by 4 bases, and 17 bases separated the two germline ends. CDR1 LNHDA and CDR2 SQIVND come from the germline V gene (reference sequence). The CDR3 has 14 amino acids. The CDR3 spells CARNQEVPADTQYF. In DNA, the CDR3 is TGTGCCAGGAATCAGGAGGTTCCCGCAGATACGCAGTATTTT. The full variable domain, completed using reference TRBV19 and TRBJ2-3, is DGGITQSPKYLFRKEGQNVTLSCEQNLNHDAMYWYRQDPGQGLRLIYYSQIVNDFQKGDIAEGYSVSREKKESFPLTVTSAQKNPTAFYLCARNQEVPADTQYFGPGTRLTVL.

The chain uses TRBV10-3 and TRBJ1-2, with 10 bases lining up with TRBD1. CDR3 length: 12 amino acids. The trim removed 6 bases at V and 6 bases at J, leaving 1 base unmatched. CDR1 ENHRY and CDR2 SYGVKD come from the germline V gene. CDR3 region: CAIRDRGDGYTF. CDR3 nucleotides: TGTGCCATCAGGGACAGGGGGGATGGCTACACCTTC.

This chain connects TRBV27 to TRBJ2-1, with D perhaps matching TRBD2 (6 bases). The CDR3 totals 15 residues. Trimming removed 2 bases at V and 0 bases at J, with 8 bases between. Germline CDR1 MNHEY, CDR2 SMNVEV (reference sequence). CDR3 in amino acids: CASSLTGGSYNEQFF. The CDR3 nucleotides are TGTGCCAGCAGTTTAACCGGGGGCTCCTACAATGAGCAGTTCTTC.